Sequencing of this T cell receptor (beta chain) was carried out in a study of cytomegalovirus exposure and HLA in healthy donors. The study, taken as a whole, reports: High specificity and sensitivity for cytomegalovirus status were reported for the classifier.

This table comes from immunoSEQ multiplex PCR, and its TCRdb copy is limited to in-frame clones, with some not included. This table holds 100,000 to 150,000 clones, around nine tenths found once. As regards this clone: Its cognate antigen is unknown.

V was clipped by 3 bases and J by 0 bases, with 8 bases between them. The germline V gene encodes CDR1 SGHAT and CDR2 FQDESV (reference sequence). CDR3 length: 15 residues. The clonotype comes from a woman between 18 and 29 years old in good health and CMV-seronegative. Sequenced sample: PBMCs. The V call is TRBV11-1, the J call TRBJ2-2; tentative D call: TRBD2 (5 bases). In DNA, the CDR3 is TGTGCCAGCAGCTTCCCGGACTCGAACACCGGGGAGCTGTTTTTT. Translating it yields CASSFPDSNTGELFF. The variable domain in full, completed from reference TRBV11-1 and TRBJ2-2, reads EAEVAQSPRYKITEKSQAVAFWCDPISGHATLYWYRQILGQGPELLVQFQDESVVDDSQLPKDRFSAERLKGVDSTLKIQPAELGDSAMYLCASSFPDSNTGELFFGEGSRLTVL.